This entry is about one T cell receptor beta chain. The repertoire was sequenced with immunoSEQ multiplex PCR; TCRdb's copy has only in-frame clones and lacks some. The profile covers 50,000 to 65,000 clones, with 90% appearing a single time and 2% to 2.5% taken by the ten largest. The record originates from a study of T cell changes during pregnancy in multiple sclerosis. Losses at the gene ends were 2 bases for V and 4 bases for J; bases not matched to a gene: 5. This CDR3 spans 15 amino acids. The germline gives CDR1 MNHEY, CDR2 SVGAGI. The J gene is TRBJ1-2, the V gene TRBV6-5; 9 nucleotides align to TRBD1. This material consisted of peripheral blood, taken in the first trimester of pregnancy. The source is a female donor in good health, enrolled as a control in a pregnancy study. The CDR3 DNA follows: TGTGCCAGCAGTTACAGGGACAGGGCGGCCTATGGCTACACCTTC. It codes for CASSYRDRAAYGYTF.